The 9 T cell receptor beta chains reported below all come from one sample, sequenced in a study of shared clonotypes between healthy human individuals. Positive CCR7 selection of CD45RO-negative cells yielded the naive CD8 cells, and terminally differentiated effector memory CD45RA+ cells were excluded. Generated by immunoSEQ multiplex PCR, the TCRdb table keeps only in-frame clones and is missing some. The data show about 2.2 million clones, roughly 91% seen once. Sequenced: naive CD8+ T cells from PBMCs. The receptors here all came from a young man in good health. Some clones in this sample may be carry-over from other donors' samples.

The CDR3 DNA sequence: TGTGCCAGCAGCTCCTTTAGCGGGAGGGCGAACACCGGGGAGCTGTTTTTT. This gives the protein CASSSFSGRANTGELFF. This chain connects TRBV7-9 to TRBJ2-2; 11 bases map to TRBD2. The CDR3 sequence is 17 residues long. Germline loops: CDR1 SEHNR, CDR2 FQNEAQ (reference sequence). Trimming removed 4 bases from V and 0 bases from J; junction bases left unmatched: 4.

The J gene is TRBJ1-5, the V gene TRBV4-1; possible D gene TRBD1, 5 bases. The CDR3 has 15 residues. CDR1 MGHRA and CDR2 YSYEKL come from the germline V gene. Trimming pared 1 base from V and 1 base from J, leaving 8 bases between. This chain's CDR3 is CASSQAGGSNQPQHF. The CDR3 DNA reads as TGCGCCAGCAGCCAAGCGGGGGGGAGCAATCAGCCCCAGCATTTT.

V is TRBV5-8 and J is TRBJ2-3; D may be TRBD1 (6 bases). CDR1 is SGHTS and CDR2 is YDEGEE in the germline V gene. The CDR3 sequence is 15 residues long. Trimming removed 4 bases from V and 3 bases from J, with 15 bases in between. The CDR3 loop reads CASSTRGEITDTQYF. In DNA, the CDR3 is TGTGCCAGCAGCACCAGGGGTGAAATTACAGATACGCAGTATTTT.

V gene TRBV5-4 combines with J gene TRBJ2-7; 10 bases agree with TRBD2. The CDR3 consists of 16 residues. Trimming at V came to 2 bases and at J to 5 bases, leaving 10 bases not matched to a gene. CDR1 and CDR2 (germline): SGHNT, YYREEE (reference sequence). DNA for the CDR3: TGTGCCAGCAGCTTCTGGGGGGGTCTAGCGGGAGACGAGCAGTACTTC. Encoded protein: CASSFWGGLAGDEQYF.

The chain is built from TRBV19 and TRBJ1-3; D unclear. The CDR3 is made up of 14 amino acids. Germline V gene lookup returns CDR1 LNHDA and CDR2 SQIVND (reference sequence). V lost 1 base, J lost 4 bases, and 8 bases lay in between. This CDR3 reads CASSIGTDGNTIYF. The CDR3 nucleotides read TGTGCCAGTAGTATAGGGACGGACGGAAACACCATATATTTT.

As for this clone: In the same sample, other DNA sequences code for this CDR3. The rearrangement joins TRBV10-3 to TRBJ2-7; TRBD2 agrees at 12 bases. V lost 6 bases to trimming and J lost 2 bases; unmatched junction nucleotides: 5. Germline V gene lookup returns CDR1 ENHRY and CDR2 SYGVKD. The CDR3 spans 15 residues. The CDR3 coding sequence is TGTGCCATCAGCGCCAGACTAGCGGGAGCCTACGAGCAGTACTTC. Residues: CAISARLAGAYEQYF.

The CDR3 bases are TGTGCCAGCAGCTCTCGACCCGGTGCCCTGGAGGAGACCCAGTACTTC. It is translated as CASSSRPGALEETQYF. This sequence joins TRBV2 and TRBJ2-5; D unclear. This CDR3 has 16 amino acids. V dropped 6 bases and J dropped 5 bases, with 22 bases sitting between them. Germline V gene sequence: CDR1 SNHLY, CDR2 FYNNEI. Drawing the rest from reference TRBV2 and TRBJ2-5, the complete variable domain is EPEVTQTPSHQVTQMGQEVILRCVPISNHLYFYWYRQILGQKVEFLVSFYNNEISEKSEIFDDQFSVERPDGSNFTLKIRSTKLEDSAMYFCASSSRPGALEETQYFGPGTRLLVL.

The J gene is TRBJ2-7, the V gene TRBV28; no clear D. The CDR3 sequence is 14 residues long. V lost 2 bases and J lost 3, with 11 bases in between. The germline gives CDR1 MDHEN, CDR2 SYDVKM. The CDR3 loop is CASSLTASLYEQYF. DNA of the CDR3: TGTGCCAGCAGTTTAACCGCCAGCCTCTACGAGCAGTACTTC.

For this clone: Other nucleotide sequences from this sample produce the same CDR3. J is TRBJ2-7 and V is TRBV27, with a tentative D call TRBD1 (5 bases). Germline assignment: CDR1 MNHEY and CDR2 SMNVEV (reference sequence). The CDR3 is made up of 13 amino acids. The germline V and J ends were trimmed by 2 bases and 4 bases, with 9 bases remaining between them. CDR3 in amino acids: CASSLRGRYEQYF. DNA for the CDR3: TGTGCCAGCAGTTTAAGGGGCAGGTACGAGCAGTACTTC.